This paragraph covers one TCR beta chain sequence. The data derive from a study of blood T cell repertoires in COVID-19. Study background: T cells, B-cell-depleted T cells, or PBMCs supplied cDNA or gDNA.

CDR3 length: 15 residues. Germline V gene data show CDR1 as SNHLY and CDR2 as FYNNEI. Trimming removed 6 bases from V and 4 bases from J, with 15 bases in between. Clones were read by immunoSEQ multiplex PCR, and TCRdb kept only the in-frame ones, dropping some. The table records 250,000 to 400,000 clones, 90% of them present only once. Living in roughly 23 US areas, the participants were between 18 and 89 years of age. The recovered donors of Cohort 3 showed two negative PCRs, clearance, or symptom resolution. Input material: PBMCs or T cells enriched from blood (not recorded which). The gene calls are TRBV2 and TRBJ2-2; tentatively, D is TRBD2 (6 bases). The source of this sequence is a man between 60 and 75 years old who had recovered from COVID-19. DNA of the CDR3: TGTGCCAGCAGGGAGACTAGTCAACCCACCGGGGAGCTGTTTTTT. Protein: CASRETSQPTGELFF. Filled out from reference TRBV2 and TRBJ2-2, the complete variable domain reads EPEVTQTPSHQVTQMGQEVILRCVPISNHLYFYWYRQILGQKVEFLVSFYNNEISEKSEIFDDQFSVERPDGSNFTLKIRSTKLEDSAMYFCASRETSQPTGELFFGEGSRLTVL.